Presented here are 23 T cell receptor beta chains from one specimen sequenced in a study of shared clonotypes between healthy human individuals. Measured with immunoSEQ multiplex PCR; TCRdb has only the in-frame clones, and not every one. There are roughly 1.5 million clones in the sample; around 98% occur only once, and 0.4% to 0.55% lies in the top ten. The source material was naive CD4+ T cells sorted from blood. The subset here: CD45RA+ positively selected. Receptors originate from a man aged 25 to 45 in good health.

This chain uses TRBV28 with TRBJ1-1; D may be TRBD1 (6 bases). The CDR3 sequence is 13 residues long. The ends were cut back, 4 bases at V and 7 bases at J, with 13 bases in the middle. The germline V gene encodes CDR1 MDHEN and CDR2 SYDVKM. CDR3 sequence reads: CASSWNHRDEAFF. The CDR3 DNA follows: TGTGCCAGCAGTTGGAATCACAGGGATGAAGCTTTCTTT.

The chain links TRBV19 to TRBJ1-5, with TRBD1 as a possible D gene (5 bases). Germline V CDR1 and CDR2: LNHDA, SQIVND (reference sequence). This CDR3 is built from 15 residues. V dropped 7 bases and J dropped 6 bases, with 19 bases sitting between them. CDR3 amino acids: CASTGASGRTQPQHF. The CDR3 nucleotides are TGTGCCAGTACTGGGGCTTCGGGGCGCACTCAGCCCCAGCATTTT.

This chain joins TRBV7-8 and TRBJ1-2; D is ambiguous. V shed 5 bases and J shed 2 bases, with 12 bases lying between them. The CDR3 extends over 14 amino acids. Per germline, CDR1 SGHVS and CDR2 FQNEAQ. This chain's CDR3 is CASSPVGGNYGYTF. CDR3 nucleotide sequence: TGTGCCAGCAGCCCTGTCGGAGGGAACTATGGCTACACCTTC.

The V gene is TRBV6-1, the J gene TRBJ1-5; 7 nucleotides line up with TRBD1. CDR3 length: 16 amino acids. In germline, CDR1 is MNHNS, CDR2 SASEGT. The V gene end was trimmed by 3 bases and the J gene end by 6 bases; junction bases not matched to a gene: 11. This chain's CDR3 is CASSELWTGRSQPQHF. The CDR3 DNA follows: TGTGCCAGCAGTGAGTTATGGACAGGCCGGAGTCAGCCCCAGCATTTT.

A remark on this clone: At one boundary the junction diverges from the germline segment, which might be a read error. V and J are TRBV4-1 and TRBJ2-2, with D perhaps TRBD2 (6 bases). The CDR3 totals 17 residues. Germline values: CDR1 MGHRA, CDR2 YSYEKL. For the CDR3, the DNA is TGCGCCAGCAGCCAAGCCCCTCGGGCAGACGTGGGTCGGGAGCTGATTTTT. It yields the protein CASSQAPRADVGRELIF.

The chain uses TRBV10-3 and TRBJ2-5; D is perhaps TRBD2 (6 bases). With 4 bases removed from V and 0 bases from J, the gap between germline ends came to 12 bases. Germline V lookup: CDR1 ENHRY, CDR2 SYGVKD. The CDR3 is 15 residues long. The CDR3 reads CAISGSSVYQETQYF. CDR3 coding DNA: TGTGCCATCAGTGGGTCTAGCGTATACCAAGAGACCCAGTACTTC.

The chain links TRBV7-9 to TRBJ2-1, with 9 bases fitting TRBD2. CDR3 length: 15 residues. J was trimmed by 6 bases and V by 3 bases; bases with no gene match: 6. CDR1 is SEHNR and CDR2 is FQNEAQ in the germline V gene (reference sequence). CDR3 sequence reads: CASSLLREGPNEQFF. The CDR3 nucleotides read TGTGCCAGCAGCTTGTTGCGGGAGGGCCCCAATGAGCAGTTCTTC.

This chain joins TRBV2 and TRBJ1-1; D is uncertain. The germline V and J ends were trimmed by 10 bases and 7 bases, with 13 bases remaining between them. CDR1 is SNHLY and CDR2 is FYNNEI in the germline V gene. This CDR3 region has 11 residues. CDR3 coding DNA: TGTGCCATCGGCCTCCGGGTTGAAGCTTTCTTT. As protein: CAIGLRVEAFF.

This clone showed up just once. The J gene is TRBJ2-5, the V gene TRBV25-1; D could derive from TRBD1 or TRBD2 (5 bases each). The CDR3 is 14 amino acids. In germline, CDR1 is MGHDK, CDR2 SYGVNS. V was shortened by 5 bases and J by 5 bases, with 15 bases between the two germline ends. This CDR3 reads CASSRTGTGETQYF. The CDR3 DNA reads TGTGCCAGCAGTCGTACCGGGACCGGGGAGACCCAGTACTTC.

This clone was seen a single time. V usage is TRBV28 and J usage is TRBJ2-7; D not resolved. V was clipped by 7 bases and J by 1 base, with 14 bases between them. CDR1 MDHEN and CDR2 SYDVKM come from the germline V gene. CDR3 size: 14 residues. The CDR3 loop is CASTITHFSYEQYF. CDR3 nucleotide sequence: TGTGCCAGCACCATTACCCACTTTTCCTACGAGCAGTACTTC.

The genes are TRBV30 and TRBJ2-7; D uncertain. Germline V gives CDR1 GTSNPN, CDR2 SVGIG (reference sequence). The V end was cut by 2 bases, the J end by 5 bases, with 10 bases between. This CDR3 is 12 amino acids long. The CDR3 region has the DNA TGTGCCTGGAGTCCCTCCCGACACGAGCAGTACTTC. Amino acids: CAWSPSRHEQYF.

The chain joins TRBV11-2 to TRBJ2-3; TRBD2 agrees at 9 bases. CDR3 length equals 16 residues. J was trimmed by 1 base and V by 5 bases; bases with no gene match: 7. Per germline, CDR1 SGHAT and CDR2 FQNNGV. Written as DNA, the CDR3 is TGTGCCAGCAGCCGGGTAGCGGGAGTACGCACAGATACGCAGTATTTT. Translation gives CASSRVAGVRTDTQYF.

The chain employs TRBV7-2 and TRBJ2-1; D gene unclear. V dropped 5 bases and J dropped 10 bases, with 18 bases sitting between them. Germline V gene lookup returns CDR1 SGHTA and CDR2 FQGNSA. The CDR3 sequence is 14 residues long. The CDR3 spells CASSMGSLPREQFF. The DNA for the CDR3 is TGTGCCAGCAGCATGGGGTCCCTTCCCCGAGAGCAGTTCTTC.

Concerning this clone itself: A junction end diverges from the germline sequence, so it may reflect a read error. V and J are TRBV28 and TRBJ2-1; 7 positions match TRBD1. CDR3 length equals 13 residues. CDR1 and CDR2 (germline): MDHEN, SYDVKM. This CDR3 reads CASSGEPDREQFF. CDR3 nucleotide sequence: TGTGCCAGCAGTGGGGAGCCCGACAGGGAGCAATTCTTC.

This chain links TRBV5-6 with TRBJ1-5; tentative D call: TRBD1 (5 bases). This CDR3 contains 15 residues. Germline V gives CDR1 SGHDT, CDR2 YYEEEE. V lost 3 bases, J lost 4 bases, and 14 bases lay in between. CDR3 nucleotides: TGTGCCAGCAGCTCGATTAGACAGTTTAATCAGCCCCAGCATTTT. The encoded protein is CASSSIRQFNQPQHF.

This rearrangement joins TRBV7-9 to TRBJ2-7; D is possibly TRBD1 (6 bases). This CDR3 is 14 amino acids long. Trimming took 6 bases from V and 3 from J, leaving 15 bases between them. Germline CDR1 is SEHNR and CDR2 is FQNEAQ (reference sequence). The CDR3 DNA is TGTGCCAGCAGACGGACAGCAACCCACTACGAGCAGTACTTC. Amino acid sequence: CASRRTATHYEQYF.

Here the CDR3 reads CATSRDTDRGPGANVLTF. In DNA form, the CDR3 reads TGTGCCACCAGCAGAGATACTGACAGGGGGCCGGGGGCCAACGTCCTGACTTTC. This chain connects TRBV15 to TRBJ2-6; 10 positions agree with TRBD1. The CDR3 contains 18 residues. The V gene's germline CDR1 is LNHNV and CDR2 YYDKDF (reference sequence). V trimming: 0 bases; J trimming: 4 bases; junction bases outside the gene matches: 6.

The chain combines TRBV2 with TRBJ2-7; TRBD1 aligns across 7 bases. This CDR3 comprises 13 residues. The V gene's germline CDR1 is SNHLY and CDR2 FYNNEI. With V trimmed by 6 bases and J by 9 bases, 11 bases remained unmatched. The CDR3 sequence: CASSATRAGGQYF. CDR3 bases: TGTGCCAGCAGCGCTACCAGGGCAGGGGGGCAGTACTTC.

The chain recombines TRBV19 with TRBJ1-2; D unresolved. The CDR3 sequence is 12 residues long. CDR1 is LNHDA and CDR2 is SQIVND in the germline V gene (reference sequence). The V end was cut by 3 bases, the J end by 4 bases, with 6 bases between. CDR3 DNA sequence: TGTGCCAGTAGTATCCGAAGCTATGGCTACACCTTC. Protein sequence: CASSIRSYGYTF.

This clone was counted a single time. The V call is TRBV9, the J call TRBJ2-6; weak D call: TRBD1 (5 bases). Trimming shortened V by 6 bases and J by 1 base, and 23 bases separated the two germline ends. This CDR3 is built from 19 residues. CDR1 is SGDLS and CDR2 is YYNGEE in the germline V gene. The CDR3: CASTYSPRTRKSGANVLTF. The CDR3 nucleotides read TGTGCCAGCACCTACTCCCCAAGGACACGGAAATCTGGGGCCAACGTCCTGACTTTC. Full variable domain (remainder filled in from reference TRBV9 and TRBJ2-6): DSGVTQTPKHLITATGQRVTLRCSPRSGDLSVYWYQQSLDQGLQFLIQYYNGEERAKGNILERFSAQQFPDLHSELNLSSLELGDSALYFCASTYSPRTRKSGANVLTFGAGSRLTVL.

The chain joins TRBV5-4 to TRBJ2-7; TRBD2 matches at 7 bases. The germline gives CDR1 SGHNT, CDR2 YYREEE (reference sequence). This CDR3 is 13 amino acids long. V trimming: 6 bases; J trimming: 6 bases; junction bases outside the gene matches: 9. The CDR3 region is CASNGGPGGEQYF. The CDR3 bases are TGTGCCAGCAACGGTGGGCCGGGGGGCGAGCAGTACTTC.

The J gene is TRBJ1-1, the V gene TRBV7-2; D unresolved. The length of the CDR3 is 13 residues. Germline loops: CDR1 SGHTA, CDR2 FQGNSA. V lost 1 base, J lost 7 bases, and 10 bases lay in between. The CDR3 coding sequence is TGTGCCAGCAGCTTAGAGCGGACGAGTGAAGCTTTCTTT. Translating it yields CASSLERTSEAFF.

The chain uses TRBV5-5 and TRBJ2-7; D might be TRBD1 or TRBD2, each matching 5 bases. Germline assignment: CDR1 SGHKS and CDR2 YYEKEE (reference sequence). The ends were cut back, 1 base at V and 5 bases at J, with 13 bases in the middle. CDR3 size: 14 residues. CDR3 nucleotides: TGTGCCAGCAGCTTGAGGGGAGCGGCGCACGAGCAGTACTTC. The encoded protein is CASSLRGAAHEQYF.